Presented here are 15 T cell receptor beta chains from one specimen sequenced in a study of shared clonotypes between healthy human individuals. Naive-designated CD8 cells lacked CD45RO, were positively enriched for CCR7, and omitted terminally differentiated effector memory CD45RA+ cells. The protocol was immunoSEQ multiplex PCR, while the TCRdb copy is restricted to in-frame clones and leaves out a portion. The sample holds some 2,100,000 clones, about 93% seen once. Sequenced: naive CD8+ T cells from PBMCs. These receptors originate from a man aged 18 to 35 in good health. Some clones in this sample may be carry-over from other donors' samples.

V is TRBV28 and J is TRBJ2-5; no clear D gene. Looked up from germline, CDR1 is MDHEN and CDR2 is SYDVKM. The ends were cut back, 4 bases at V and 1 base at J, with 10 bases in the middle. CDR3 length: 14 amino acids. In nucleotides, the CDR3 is TGTGCCAGCAGTTGGGGATCAGCCCAAGAGACCCAGTACTTC. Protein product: CASSWGSAQETQYF. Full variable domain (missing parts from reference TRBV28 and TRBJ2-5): DVKVTQSSRYLVKRTGEKVFLECVQDMDHENMFWYRQDPGLGLRLIYFSYDVKMKEKGDIPEGYSVSREKKERFSLILESASTNQTSMYLCASSWGSAQETQYFGPGTRLLVL.

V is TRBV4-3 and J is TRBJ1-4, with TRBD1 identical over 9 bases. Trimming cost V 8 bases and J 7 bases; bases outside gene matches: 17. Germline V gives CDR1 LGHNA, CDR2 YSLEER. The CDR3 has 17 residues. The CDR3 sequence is CASLPNRGHTSGEKLFF. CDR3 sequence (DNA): TGCGCCAGCCTCCCAAACAGGGGGCACACCTCCGGTGAAAAACTGTTTTTT.

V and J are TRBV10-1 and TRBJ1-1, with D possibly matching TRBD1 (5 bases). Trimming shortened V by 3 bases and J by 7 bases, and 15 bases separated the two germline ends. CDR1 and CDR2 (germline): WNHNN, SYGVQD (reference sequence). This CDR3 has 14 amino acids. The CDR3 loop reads CASSDQGEIREAFF. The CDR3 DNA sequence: TGCGCCAGCAGTGATCAGGGAGAGATCCGTGAAGCTTTCTTT.

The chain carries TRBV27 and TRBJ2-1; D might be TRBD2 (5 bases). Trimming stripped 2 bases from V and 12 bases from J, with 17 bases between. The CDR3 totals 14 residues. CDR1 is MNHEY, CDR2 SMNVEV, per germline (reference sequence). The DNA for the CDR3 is TGTGCCAGCAGTTTAGCTGGCGACCCACGGGGGCAGTTCTTC. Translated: CASSLAGDPRGQFF.

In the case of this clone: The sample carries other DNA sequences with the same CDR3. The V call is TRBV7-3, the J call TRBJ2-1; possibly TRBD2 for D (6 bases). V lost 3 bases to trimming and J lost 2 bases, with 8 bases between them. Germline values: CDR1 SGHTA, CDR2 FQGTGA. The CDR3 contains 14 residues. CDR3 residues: CASSLGTAYNEQFF. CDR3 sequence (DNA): TGTGCCAGCAGCTTGGGGACTGCCTACAATGAGCAGTTCTTC.

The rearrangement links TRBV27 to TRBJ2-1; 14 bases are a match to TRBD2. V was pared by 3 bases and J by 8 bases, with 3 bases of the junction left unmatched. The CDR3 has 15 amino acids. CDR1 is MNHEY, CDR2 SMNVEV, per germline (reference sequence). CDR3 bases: TGTGCCAGCAGTTTGACTAGCGGGAGGGTAGATGAGCAGTTCTTC. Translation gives CASSLTSGRVDEQFF.

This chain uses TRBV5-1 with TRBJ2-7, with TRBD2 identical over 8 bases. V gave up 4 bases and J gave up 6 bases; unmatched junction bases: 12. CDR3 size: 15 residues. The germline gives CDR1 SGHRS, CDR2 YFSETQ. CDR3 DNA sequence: TGCGCCAGCAGCCTTTCGGGGGGGATGGTCTCCGAGCAGTACTTC. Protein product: CASSLSGGMVSEQYF.

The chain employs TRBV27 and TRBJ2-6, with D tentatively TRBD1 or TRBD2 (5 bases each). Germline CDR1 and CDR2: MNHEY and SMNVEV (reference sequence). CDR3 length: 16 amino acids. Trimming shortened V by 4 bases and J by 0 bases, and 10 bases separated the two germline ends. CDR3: CASSSGPSSGANVLTF. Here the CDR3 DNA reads TGTGCCAGCAGTTCGGGACCGAGCTCTGGGGCCAACGTCCTGACTTTC.

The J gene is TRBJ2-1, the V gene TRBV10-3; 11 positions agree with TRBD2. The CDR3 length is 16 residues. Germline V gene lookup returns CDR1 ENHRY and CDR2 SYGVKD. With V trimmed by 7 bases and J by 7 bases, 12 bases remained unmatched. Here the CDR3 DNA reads TGTGCCATCACCGATCTGGGACTAGCGGAAAGGAATGAGCAGTTCTTC. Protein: CAITDLGLAERNEQFF.

The CDR3 reads CASSPDGRPGEQYF. The DNA for the CDR3 is TGTGCCAGCAGCCCGGACGGGAGGCCGGGTGAGCAGTACTTC. The chain is built from TRBV7-6 and TRBJ2-7; 7 bases agree with TRBD2. In germline, CDR1 is SGHVS, CDR2 FNYEAQ. The length of the CDR3 is 14 residues. The J segment lost 7 bases and the V segment lost 5 bases, leaving 11 bases of the junction unmatched. Combining the CDR3 with reference TRBV7-6 and TRBJ2-7 gives the whole variable domain GAGVSQSPRYKVTKRGQDVALRCDPISGHVSLYWYRQALGQGPEFLTYFNYEAQQDKSGLPNDRFSAERPEGSISTLTIQRTEQRDSAMYRCASSPDGRPGEQYFGPGTRLTVT.

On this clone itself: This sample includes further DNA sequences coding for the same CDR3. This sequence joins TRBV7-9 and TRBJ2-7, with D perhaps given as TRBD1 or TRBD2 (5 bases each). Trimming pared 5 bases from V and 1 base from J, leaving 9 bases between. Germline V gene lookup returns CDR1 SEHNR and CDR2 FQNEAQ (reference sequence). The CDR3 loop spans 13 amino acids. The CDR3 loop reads CASSRDGSYEQYF. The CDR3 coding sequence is TGTGCCAGCAGCCGGGACGGATCCTACGAGCAGTACTTC.

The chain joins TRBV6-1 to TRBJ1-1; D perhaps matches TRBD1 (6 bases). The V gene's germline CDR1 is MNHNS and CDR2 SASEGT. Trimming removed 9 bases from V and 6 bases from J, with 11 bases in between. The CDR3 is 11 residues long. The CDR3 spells CASSQGPEAFF. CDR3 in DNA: TGTGCCAGTTCACAGGGTCCTGAAGCTTTCTTT.

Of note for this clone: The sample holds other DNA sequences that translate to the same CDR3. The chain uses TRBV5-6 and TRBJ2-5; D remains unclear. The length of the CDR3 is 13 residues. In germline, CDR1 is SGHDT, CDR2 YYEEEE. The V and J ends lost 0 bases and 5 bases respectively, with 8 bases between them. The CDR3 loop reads CASSLGVQETQYF. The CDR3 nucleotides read TGTGCCAGCAGCTTGGGGGTCCAGGAGACCCAGTACTTC. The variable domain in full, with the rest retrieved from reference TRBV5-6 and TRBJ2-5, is DAGVTQSPTHLIKTRGQQVTLRCSPKSGHDTVSWYQQALGQGPQFIFQYYEEEERQRGNFPDRFSGHQFPNYSSELNVNALLLGDSALYLCASSLGVQETQYFGPGTRLLVL.

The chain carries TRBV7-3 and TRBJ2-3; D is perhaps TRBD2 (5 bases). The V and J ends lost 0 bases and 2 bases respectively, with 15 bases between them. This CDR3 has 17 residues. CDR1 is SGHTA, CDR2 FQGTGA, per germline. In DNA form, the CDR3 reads TGTGCCAGCAGCTTAACCTCCGGGATCGGCTACACAGATACGCAGTATTTT. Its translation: CASSLTSGIGYTDTQYF. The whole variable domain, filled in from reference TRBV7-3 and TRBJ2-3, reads GAGVSQTPSNKVTEKGKYVELRCDPISGHTALYWYRQSLGQGPEFLIYFQGTGAADDSGLPNDRFFAVRPEGSVSTLKIQRTERGDSAVYLCASSLTSGIGYTDTQYFGPGTRLTVL.

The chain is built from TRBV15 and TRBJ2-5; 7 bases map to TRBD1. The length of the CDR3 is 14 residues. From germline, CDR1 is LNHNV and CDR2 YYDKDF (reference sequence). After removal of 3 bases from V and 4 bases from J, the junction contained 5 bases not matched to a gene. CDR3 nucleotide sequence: TGTGCCACCAGCAGCGACAGGGTCGGAGAGACCCAGTACTTC. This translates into CATSSDRVGETQYF.